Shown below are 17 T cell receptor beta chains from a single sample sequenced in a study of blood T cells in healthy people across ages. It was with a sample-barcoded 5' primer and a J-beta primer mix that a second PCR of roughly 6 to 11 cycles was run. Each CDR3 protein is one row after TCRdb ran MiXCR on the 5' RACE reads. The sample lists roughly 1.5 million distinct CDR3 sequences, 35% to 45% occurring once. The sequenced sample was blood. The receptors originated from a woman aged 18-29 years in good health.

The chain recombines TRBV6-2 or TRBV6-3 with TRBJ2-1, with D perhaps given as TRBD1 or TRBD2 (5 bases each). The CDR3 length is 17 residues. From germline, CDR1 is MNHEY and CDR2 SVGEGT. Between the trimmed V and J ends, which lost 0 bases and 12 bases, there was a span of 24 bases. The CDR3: CASSYSIRGEVPLVQFF. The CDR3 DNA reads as TGTGCCAGCAGTTACTCGATCCGGGGCGAAGTTCCCCTGGTGCAGTTCTTC.

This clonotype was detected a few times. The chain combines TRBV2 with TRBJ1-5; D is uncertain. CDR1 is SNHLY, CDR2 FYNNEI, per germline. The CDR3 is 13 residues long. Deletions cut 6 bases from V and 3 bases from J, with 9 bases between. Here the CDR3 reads CASRAESNQPQHF. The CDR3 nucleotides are TGTGCCAGCAGGGCTGAATCCAATCAGCCCCAGCATTTT. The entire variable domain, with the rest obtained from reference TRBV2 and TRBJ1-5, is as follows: EPEVTQTPSHQVTQMGQEVILRCVPISNHLYFYWYRQILGQKVEFLVSFYNNEISEKSEIFDDQFSVERPDGSNFTLKIRSTKLEDSAMYFCASRAESNQPQHFGDGTRLSIL.

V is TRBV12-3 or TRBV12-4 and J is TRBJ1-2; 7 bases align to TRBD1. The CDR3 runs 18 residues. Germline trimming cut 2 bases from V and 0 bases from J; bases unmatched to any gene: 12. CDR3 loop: CASSLFQRGQSANYGYTF. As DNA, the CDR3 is TGTGCCAGCAGTTTATTTCAGAGGGGGCAGTCGGCTAACTATGGCTACACCTTC.

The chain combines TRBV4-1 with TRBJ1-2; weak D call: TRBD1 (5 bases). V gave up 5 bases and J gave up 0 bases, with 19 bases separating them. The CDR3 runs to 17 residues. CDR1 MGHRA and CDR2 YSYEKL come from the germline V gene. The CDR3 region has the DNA TGCGCCAGCAGCGACCTAGCTAACAGGAAAGCTAACTATGGCTACACCTTC. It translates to CASSDLANRKANYGYTF.

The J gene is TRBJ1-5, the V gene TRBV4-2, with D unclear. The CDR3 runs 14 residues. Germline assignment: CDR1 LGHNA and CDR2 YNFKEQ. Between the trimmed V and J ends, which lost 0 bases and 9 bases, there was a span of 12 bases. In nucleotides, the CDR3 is TGTGCCAGCAGCCAAGAAGACGGACTAAGGCCCCAGCATTTT. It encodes CASSQEDGLRPQHF.

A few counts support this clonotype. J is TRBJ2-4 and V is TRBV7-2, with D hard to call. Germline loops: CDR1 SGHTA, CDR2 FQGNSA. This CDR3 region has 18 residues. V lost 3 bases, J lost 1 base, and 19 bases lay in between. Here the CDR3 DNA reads TGTGCCAGCAGCTTGGCCCCTTCAGGACGGCTTGCCAAAAACATTCAGTACTTC. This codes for CASSLAPSGRLAKNIQYF.

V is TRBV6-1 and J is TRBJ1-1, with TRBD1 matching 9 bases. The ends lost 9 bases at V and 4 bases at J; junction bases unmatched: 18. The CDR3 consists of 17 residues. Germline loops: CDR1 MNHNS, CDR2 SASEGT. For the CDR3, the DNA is TGTGCCAGTTCTATACAGGGGGCGGATAGTCTGACCACTGAAGCTTTCTTT. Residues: CASSIQGADSLTTEAFF.

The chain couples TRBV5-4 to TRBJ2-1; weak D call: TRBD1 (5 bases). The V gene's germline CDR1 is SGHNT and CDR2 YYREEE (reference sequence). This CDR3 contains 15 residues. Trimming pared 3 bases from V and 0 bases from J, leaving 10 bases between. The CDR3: CASSSDTRSYNEQFF. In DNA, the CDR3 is TGTGCCAGCAGCTCGGACACTCGCTCCTACAATGAGCAGTTCTTC. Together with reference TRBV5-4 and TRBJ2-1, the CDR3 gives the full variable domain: ETGVTQSPTHLIKTRGQQVTLRCSSQSGHNTVSWYQQALGQGPQFIFQYYREEENGRGNFPPRFSGLQFPNYSSELNVNALELDDSALYLCASSSDTRSYNEQFFGPGTRLTVL.

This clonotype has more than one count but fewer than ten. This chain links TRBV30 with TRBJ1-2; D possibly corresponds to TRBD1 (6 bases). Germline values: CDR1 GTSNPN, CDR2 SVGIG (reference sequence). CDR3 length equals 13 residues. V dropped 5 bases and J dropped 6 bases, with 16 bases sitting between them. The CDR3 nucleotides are TGTGCCTGGGACGGTTCAGGGGAAGATGGCTACACCTTC. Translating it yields CAWDGSGEDGYTF.

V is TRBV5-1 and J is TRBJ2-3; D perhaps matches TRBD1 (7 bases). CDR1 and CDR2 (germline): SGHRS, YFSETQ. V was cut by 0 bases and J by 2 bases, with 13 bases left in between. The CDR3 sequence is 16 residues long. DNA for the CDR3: TGCGCCAGCAGCTTGGGAGGCGGGACAGCCACAGATACGCAGTATTTT. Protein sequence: CASSLGGGTATDTQYF. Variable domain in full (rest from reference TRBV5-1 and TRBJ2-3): KAGVTQTPRYLIKTRGQQVTLSCSPISGHRSVSWYQQTPGQGLQFLFEYFSETQRNKGNFPGRFSGRQFSNSRSEMNVSTLELGDSALYLCASSLGGGTATDTQYFGPGTRLTVL.

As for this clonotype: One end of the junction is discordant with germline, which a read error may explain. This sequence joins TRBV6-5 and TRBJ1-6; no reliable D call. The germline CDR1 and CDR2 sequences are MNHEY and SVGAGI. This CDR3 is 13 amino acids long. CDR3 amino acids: CAGSYRTSTPLHF. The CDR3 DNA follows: TGTGCCGGCAGTTACAGAACGTCAACACCCCTCCACTTT.

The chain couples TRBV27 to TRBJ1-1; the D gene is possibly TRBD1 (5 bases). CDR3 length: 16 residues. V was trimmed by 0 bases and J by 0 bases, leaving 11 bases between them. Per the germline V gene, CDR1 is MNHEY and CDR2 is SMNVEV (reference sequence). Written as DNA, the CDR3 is TGTGCCAGCAGTTTATCCGGGGGTTCCCTGAACACTGAAGCTTTCTTT. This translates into CASSLSGGSLNTEAFF.

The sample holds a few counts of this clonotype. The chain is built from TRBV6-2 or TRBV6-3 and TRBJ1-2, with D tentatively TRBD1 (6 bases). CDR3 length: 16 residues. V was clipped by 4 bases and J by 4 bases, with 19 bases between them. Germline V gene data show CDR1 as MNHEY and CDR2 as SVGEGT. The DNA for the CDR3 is TGTGCCAGCAGTTTCCGGCCATTGACAGGCCTCTATGGCTACACCTTC. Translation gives CASSFRPLTGLYGYTF.

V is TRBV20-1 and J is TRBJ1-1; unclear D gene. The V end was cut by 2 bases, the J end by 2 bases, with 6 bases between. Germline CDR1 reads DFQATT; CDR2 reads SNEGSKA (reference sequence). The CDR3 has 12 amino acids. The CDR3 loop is CSARSSNTEAFF. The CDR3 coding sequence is TGCAGTGCTAGATCATCCAACACTGAAGCTTTCTTT.

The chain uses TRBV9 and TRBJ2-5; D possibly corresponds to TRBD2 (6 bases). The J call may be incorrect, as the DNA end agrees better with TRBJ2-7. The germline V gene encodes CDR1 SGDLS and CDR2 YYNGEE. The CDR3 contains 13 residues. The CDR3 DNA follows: TGTGCCAGCAGCGGAGGAGGGAGTGCCGAGCAGTACTTC. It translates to CASSGGGSAEQYF.

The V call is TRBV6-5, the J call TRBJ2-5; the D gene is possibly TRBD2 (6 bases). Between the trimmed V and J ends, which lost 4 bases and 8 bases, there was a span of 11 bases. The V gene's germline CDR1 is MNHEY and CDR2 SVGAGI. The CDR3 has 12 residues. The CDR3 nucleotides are TGTGCCAGCAGTTCGACTAGTTTAACCCAGTACTTC. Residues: CASSSTSLTQYF.

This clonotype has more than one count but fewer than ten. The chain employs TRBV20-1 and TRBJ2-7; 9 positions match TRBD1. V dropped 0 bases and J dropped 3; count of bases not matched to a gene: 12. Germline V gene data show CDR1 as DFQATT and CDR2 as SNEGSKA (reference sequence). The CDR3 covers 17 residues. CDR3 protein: CSARDRGGTGSDYEQYF. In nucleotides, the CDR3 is TGCAGTGCTAGAGATCGAGGTGGGACAGGGTCAGACTACGAGCAGTACTTC.